The 23 T cell receptor beta chains reported below all come from one sample, sequenced in a study of identical twins. Via MiXCR, TCRdb re-called the 5' RACE reads, giving one row per CDR3 protein. Of a few hundred thousand distinct CDR3 sequences detected, approximately 9.6% appear once; the ten largest clones hold more than 2.5%. The same data also went into a second study, on yellow fever vaccine responses in identical twins.

Input material: PBMCs. All receptors come from a woman aged 18-29 years in good health.

The rearrangement uses TRBV30 and TRBJ2-7; D unclear. V lost 0 bases and J 5 bases, leaving 17 bases between the germline ends. There are 15 residues in the CDR3. Germline CDR1 and CDR2: GTSNPN and SVGIG (reference sequence). The CDR3 spells CAWSVLVGFGDEQYF. The CDR3 DNA reads as TGTGCCTGGAGTGTACTTGTGGGGTTTGGGGACGAGCAGTACTTC.

The chain recombines TRBV7-9 with TRBJ1-1; the match to TRBD1 covers 8 bases. This CDR3 comprises 15 residues. After removal of 4 bases from V and 3 bases from J, the junction contained 7 bases not matched to a gene. Germline V gene lookup returns CDR1 SEHNR and CDR2 FQNEAQ (reference sequence). Here the CDR3 reads CASSSRTGTDTEAFF. As DNA, the CDR3 is TGTGCCAGCAGCTCGAGGACAGGGACGGACACTGAAGCTTTCTTT.

This clonotype was recorded many times. The CDR3 coding sequence is TGTGCCAGCAGCTTAGGAGCGGGAGTCAGTGCCAAAAACATTCAGTACTTC. Translating gives CASSLGAGVSAKNIQYF. This chain connects TRBV7-2 to TRBJ2-4; 8 bases map to TRBD2. The CDR3 covers 17 residues. Germline V gene data show CDR1 as SGHTA and CDR2 as FQGNSA. Trimming took 1 base from V and 1 from J; bases not matched to a gene: 6.

This clonotype was counted only a few times. This chain links TRBV25-1 with TRBJ2-7; 9 bases map to TRBD1. The CDR3 totals 13 residues. CDR1 and CDR2 (germline): MGHDK, SYGVNS. The V and J ends lost 10 bases and 6 bases, in that order; junction bases with no gene match: 10. The CDR3 nucleotides read TGTGCCACCGACGGGACAGGGATGCGCGAGCAGTACTTC. Encoded protein: CATDGTGMREQYF.

This clonotype was observed a handful of times. This chain joins TRBV12-3 or TRBV12-4 and TRBJ2-7; D uncertain. V was trimmed by 7 bases and J by 2 bases, leaving 21 bases between them. The CDR3 length is 16 residues. The CDR3 spells CASTQTRALGPYEQYF. The CDR3 DNA is TGTGCCAGCACTCAAACTCGGGCCCTTGGCCCCTACGAGCAGTACTTC.

In this sample, this clonotype turned up a few times. The V and J genes are TRBV5-5 and TRBJ2-3; TRBD2 aligns across 9 bases. Unmatched junction bases numbered 7, after V lost 1 base and J lost 4 bases. The CDR3 runs to 16 residues. Germline CDR1 SGHKS, CDR2 YYEKEE (reference sequence). The CDR3 DNA sequence: TGTGCCAGCAGCTTGTCTCTAGCGGGAAAGTCAGATACGCAGTATTTT. Its protein is CASSLSLAGKSDTQYF.

This clonotype turned up a few times. The chain links TRBV20-1 to TRBJ2-5; 12 positions agree with TRBD2. V lost 6 bases, J lost 2 bases, and 4 bases stayed unmatched. The germline gives CDR1 DFQATT, CDR2 SNEGSKA (reference sequence). There are 14 residues in the CDR3. CDR3 sequence (DNA): TGCAGTGCCAGGACTAGCGGGAAGCAAGAGACCCAGTACTTC. Its protein product is CSARTSGKQETQYF.

The table lists this clonotype with many counts. The chain uses TRBV2 and TRBJ1-5, with TRBD1 identical over 7 bases. Looked up from germline, CDR1 is SNHLY and CDR2 is FYNNEI. The trim removed 4 bases at V and 7 bases at J, leaving 1 base unmatched. The CDR3 length is 12 residues. CDR3 sequence: CASSVQGQPQHF. In nucleotides, the CDR3 is TGTGCCAGCAGTGTACAGGGGCAGCCCCAGCATTTT.

This clonotype was recorded many times. The CDR3 is CASSLVVYEQYF. The CDR3, as DNA: TGTGCCAGCAGCTTGGTTGTCTACGAGCAGTACTTC. The V and J genes are TRBV7-2 and TRBJ2-7; no clear D. There are 12 residues in the CDR3. Germline CDR1 reads SGHTA; CDR2 reads FQGNSA. The V gene lost 3 bases and the J gene lost 3 bases, with 6 bases spanning the gap.

This clonotype came up many times. The chain has TRBV21-1 and TRBJ2-1; TRBD2, the table's D call, was not compared with the DNA. TRBV21-1 represents a pseudogene. This CDR3 has 19 residues. The CDR3 DNA follows: TGTGCCAGCAGCAAAGCGCAGGAGACTAGCGGGAGGGCGAAGTATGAGCAGTTCTTC. Residues: CASSKAQETSGRAKYEQFF.

This clonotype was seen more than once but under ten times. The chain uses TRBV11-1 and TRBJ2-5; 9 bases line up with TRBD2. This CDR3 spans 21 amino acids. The junction had 23 bases not matched to a gene; V was cut back by 4 bases and J by 2 bases. Germline values: CDR1 SGHAT, CDR2 FQDESV (reference sequence). The CDR3 sequence: CASSWGVDLNLAGEKQETQYF. CDR3 sequence (DNA): TGTGCCAGCAGCTGGGGGGTAGACCTAAACTTAGCGGGAGAGAAACAAGAGACCCAGTACTTC.

This clonotype was observed many times. The V call is TRBV12-3 or TRBV12-4, the J call TRBJ1-5; D ambiguous. V lost 3 bases and J lost 2, with 5 bases in between. The CDR3 loop spans 13 amino acids. This chain's CDR3 is CASSFRGNQPQHF. CDR3 nucleotides: TGTGCCAGCAGTTTTAGAGGCAATCAGCCCCAGCATTTT.

Only a few counts were recorded for this clonotype. The rearrangement uses TRBV6-4 and TRBJ2-4; a possible D gene is TRBD2 (5 bases). From germline, CDR1 is MRHNA and CDR2 SNTAGT. The CDR3 is 17 amino acids. Between the trimmed V and J ends, which lost 0 bases and 0 bases, there was a span of 12 bases. The CDR3 region has the DNA TGTGCCAGCAGTGACTCTGAGGGATTCCTAGCCAAAAACATTCAGTACTTC. Translation: CASSDSEGFLAKNIQYF.

This clonotype has ten or more counts. The chain employs TRBV4-3 and TRBJ2-7; tentatively, D is TRBD2 (6 bases). There are 16 residues in the CDR3. The germline V gene has CDR1 LGHNA and CDR2 YSLEER. V was trimmed by 2 bases and J by 5 bases, leaving 19 bases between them. The CDR3 loop is CASSQTPGVESDEQYF. The CDR3 DNA reads as TGCGCCAGCAGCCAAACGCCGGGAGTAGAGAGTGACGAGCAGTACTTC.

The chain uses TRBV20-1 and TRBJ2-4, with D possibly TRBD2 on 5 matching bases. Germline loops: CDR1 DFQATT, CDR2 SNEGSKA (reference sequence). This CDR3 is built from 13 residues. V dropped 3 bases and J dropped 10 bases, with 16 bases sitting between them. The CDR3 region is CSASSRTGKIQYF. The CDR3, as DNA: TGCAGTGCTAGTTCCCGGACTGGAAAAATTCAGTACTTC.

This clonotype was seen at least ten times. The CDR3 region is CASSKGTSGGYEQYF. The CDR3 DNA sequence: TGTGCCAGCAGCAAGGGGACTAGCGGGGGATACGAGCAGTACTTC. The chain couples TRBV12-3 or TRBV12-4 to TRBJ2-7; 14 nucleotides line up with TRBD2. With V trimmed by 6 bases and J by 4 bases, 5 bases remained unmatched. The CDR3 contains 15 residues.

V and J are TRBV7-2 and TRBJ2-4; D is uncertain. The length of the CDR3 is 17 residues. The V end was cut by 5 bases, the J end by 0 bases, with 17 bases between. Per germline, CDR1 SGHTA and CDR2 FQGNSA. The CDR3 DNA sequence: TGTGCCAGCAGCAAAACTGGTGGGGAAGGAGCCAAAAACATTCAGTACTTC. Protein product: CASSKTGGEGAKNIQYF.

This clonotype has more than one count but fewer than ten. The chain recombines TRBV11-2 with TRBJ2-2; 9 nucleotides agree with TRBD2. V lost 0 bases, J lost 0 bases, and 2 bases stayed unmatched. The CDR3 has 17 amino acids. CDR1 and CDR2 from the germline V gene are SGHAT and FQNNGV. The CDR3 is CASSLDLAGTNTGELFF. CDR3 nucleotide sequence: TGTGCCAGCAGCTTAGACCTAGCGGGGACGAACACCGGGGAGCTGTTTTTT.

This clonotype was detected many times. The genes are TRBV20-1 and TRBJ2-2; D gene unclear. The V end was cut by 3 bases, the J end by 3 bases, with 14 bases between. Per germline, CDR1 DFQATT and CDR2 SNEGSKA (reference sequence). The CDR3 consists of 15 residues. This chain's CDR3 is CSASELSTDTGELFF. CDR3 nucleotides: TGCAGTGCTAGTGAACTTTCGACGGACACCGGGGAGCTGTTTTTT.

This chain's CDR3 is CASGSGLGATQYF. The CDR3 DNA reads as TGTGCTAGTGGTTCCGGACTTGGAGCGACCCAGTACTTC. The chain couples TRBV12-5 to TRBJ2-5; D perhaps matches TRBD2 (5 bases). The CDR3 contains 13 residues. The V gene's germline CDR1 is LGHNT and CDR2 FRNRAP. V lost 4 bases to trimming and J lost 7 bases, with 13 bases between them.

The chain carries TRBV3-1 and TRBJ2-7; 8 bases line up with TRBD1. This CDR3 contains 15 residues. V lost 4 bases and J lost 4; bases outside the gene matches: 9. Looked up from germline, CDR1 is LGHDT and CDR2 is YNNKEL (reference sequence). The CDR3 bases are TGTGCCAGCAGCCCCCCGGACAGGGAGGAATACGAGCAGTACTTC. As protein: CASSPPDREEYEQYF.

A word on this clonotype: A much larger clonotype is one base distant, so this may be a read error. V gene TRBV6-6 combines with J gene TRBJ1-1; D call uncertain. The V end lost 3 bases, the J end lost 6 bases, and 8 bases lay between the germline ends. The CDR3 is 12 residues long. The V gene's germline CDR1 is MNHNY and CDR2 SVGAGI (reference sequence). CDR3 protein: CASSYTHSEAFF. The DNA for the CDR3 is TGTGCCAGCAGTTATACACACTCTGAAGCTTTCTTT.

This clonotype was counted only a few times. The chain is built from TRBV28 and TRBJ2-3; D is uncertain. This CDR3 spans 17 amino acids. The V end lost 8 bases, the J end lost 6 bases, and 27 bases lay between the germline ends. CDR1 is MDHEN, CDR2 SYDVKM, per germline. The CDR3 sequence: CASSLVGSAALPDTQYF. CDR3 nucleotides: TGTGCCAGCTCCCTGGTAGGCTCCGCCGCACTGCCGGATACGCAGTATTTT.